What follows is one T cell receptor beta chain and its context. Its antigen is currently not known. The input lacks base qualities; no much larger clone sits a single base away. These data are taken from a study of blood T cell repertoires in COVID-19 (dated by TCRdb to about 2020). Background for the entire study: The collaborator samples originated in the United States, Italy and Spain and spanned the acute and convalescent phases of COVID-19. The material from the prospective study consisted of cDNA or gDNA derived from T cells, B-cell-depleted T cells, or PBMCs. Deeply sampled blood TCRbeta repertoires from subjects exposed to, actively infected with, or recovered from COVID-19 were included in the dataset. The repertoires were made available in a free public database intended to serve as a resource for research on the immune response to SARS-CoV-2. Samples were obtained from the ongoing ImmuneRACE study (first 160 participants) and from about 1,300 subjects provided by 6 global collaborators. Sample metadata almost always included a de-identified subject ID, COVID-19 status, age in years and sex. HLA class I and class II types, where available, came from metadata supplied by the sample provider rather than from assay-based typing. Broader findings and caveats from the paper: The quantity of clinical and demographic metadata differed by source and by participant and was supplied without curation.

Compared with germline, V lacks 3 bases and J lacks 5 bases; bases without a gene match: 12. For CDR1 and CDR2, the germline V gene lists MGHRA and YSYEKL. The CDR3 spans 16 residues, from the cysteine through the phenylalanine. Only the CDR3 part of the read is kept: 48 bases, read in frame from the first base. The immunoSEQ Assay, a bias-controlled multiplex PCR, was used to amplify TCRbeta CDR3 regions from genomic DNA. The paper's processing steps were these. The number of nucleated cells in each sample was estimated from the amplification of reference gene primers within the assay. To quantify the absolute abundance of each unique TCRbeta CDR3 rearrangement, sequence reads were collapsed and filtered. Productive Simpson clonality was computed per sample as the square root of Simpson's diversity index over productive rearrangements. TCRdb mirrors the immuneACCESS table, restricted to in-frame sequences. Some clones are absent from its copies; in checked studies, under half trace to an unresolved V gene, and the reason for the others is unknown. V, J and clone size were drawn from that table, and D and trimming were deduced from the DNA. This sample has 200,000 to 300,000 clones in its table, and 65% to 90% of those were observed once. About 2.1% of the sample goes to the ten largest clones.

Each collaborating institution followed its own protocols to collect whole blood in K2EDTA tubes. Collaborator samples were shipped for TCRbeta analysis as frozen whole blood, isolated PBMCs, or DNA extracted from either sample type. This receptor was taken from a man between 25 and 39 years old with active or convalescent COVID-19. The sequencing input was peripheral blood. Recombination joined TRBV4-1 with TRBJ2-7; 8 junctional bases match TRBD2. The DNA is TGCGCCAGCAGCCAGCCCGCCGGGGGGGCTCGTAACGAGCAGTACTTC. Its translation reads: CASSQPAGGARNEQYF.